Below, 8 T cell receptor beta chains from the same sample are listed, as sequenced in a study of T cell responses to AZD1222 COVID-19 vaccine. This table comes from immunoSEQ multiplex PCR, and its TCRdb copy is limited to in-frame clones, with some not included. The data show 84,000 or so clones, approximately 85% seen once. Sample: peripheral blood, taken on day 0 of MenACWY control vaccination. These TCRs come from an adult in good health.

This clone was found a few times. The chain uses TRBV7-3 and TRBJ2-4; D might be TRBD2 (5 bases). Germline V gene data show CDR1 as SGHTA and CDR2 as FQGTGA. Trimming shortened V by 4 bases and J by 0 bases, and 16 bases separated the two germline ends. The CDR3 is 17 residues long. The DNA of the CDR3 is TGTGCCAGCAGCTCCAGCCTCAGCGGACTAGCCAAAAACATTCAGTACTTC. It translates to CASSSSLSGLAKNIQYF.

CDR3 nucleotide sequence: TGCGCCAGCTCCGGGACAGGGGATGGCTACACCTTC. Protein: CASSGTGDGYTF. The gene calls are TRBV5-1 and TRBJ1-2; 10 bases map to TRBD1. J lost 6 bases, V lost 7 bases, and 3 bases had no gene match. From germline, CDR1 is SGHRS and CDR2 YFSETQ. CDR3 size: 12 residues.

This rearrangement joins TRBV2 to TRBJ1-2; possible D gene TRBD1, 6 bases. Germline lookup yields CDR1 SNHLY and CDR2 FYNNEI. V lost 7 bases and J lost 4, with 16 bases in between. The CDR3 runs 14 residues. For the CDR3, the DNA is TGTGCCAGCACCAAGGGGGACACTAGCTATGGCTACACCTTC. Its translation is CASTKGDTSYGYTF.

The CDR3 bases are TGTGCCAGCGGGACAGGGGCCGGTGGTGGGGAAGCTTTCTTT. It encodes CASGTGAGGGEAFF. V gene TRBV3-1 (or the pseudogene TRBV3-2) combines with J gene TRBJ1-1; 10 bases match TRBD1. V gave up 8 bases and J gave up 8 bases; unmatched junction bases: 11. Germline V lookup: CDR1 LGHDT, CDR2 YNNKEL (reference sequence). The CDR3 totals 14 residues.

The chain couples TRBV30 to TRBJ1-4; D may be TRBD1 (6 bases). This CDR3 has 14 residues. V was trimmed by 3 bases and J by 7 bases, leaving 15 bases between them. Germline CDR1 is GTSNPN and CDR2 is SVGIG (reference sequence). The DNA for the CDR3 is TGTGCCTGGAGGCCGAGGGGGGCGAGTGAAAAACTGTTTTTT. It specifies CAWRPRGASEKLFF.

The V gene is TRBV6-2 or TRBV6-3, the J gene TRBJ1-5; D remains ambiguous. CDR1 and CDR2 from the germline V gene are MNHEY and SVGEGT. V lost 8 bases and J 4 bases, leaving 12 bases between the germline ends. CDR3 length: 13 amino acids. CDR3 amino acids: CASGPTDNQPQHF. The CDR3 DNA follows: TGTGCCAGCGGCCCGACGGATAATCAGCCCCAGCATTTT.

This chain joins TRBV29-1 and TRBJ1-2; TRBD1 might be the D (5 bases). Germline V lookup: CDR1 SQVTM, CDR2 ANQGSEA. CDR3 length: 13 amino acids. The V and J ends lost 8 bases and 7 bases respectively, with 20 bases between them. The CDR3 DNA sequence: TGCAGCACACGATACAGGATGGATTCTGGCTACACCTTC. Encoded protein: CSTRYRMDSGYTF.

The chain has TRBV13 and TRBJ1-1; 8 bases map to TRBD1. V gave up 5 bases and J gave up 5 bases; unmatched junction bases: 7. This CDR3 spans 14 amino acids. In germline, CDR1 is PRHDT, CDR2 FYEKMQ (reference sequence). CDR3 bases: TGTGCCAGCAGCGAACAGGGGGGGAAGACTGAAGCTTTCTTT. Translating it yields CASSEQGGKTEAFF.